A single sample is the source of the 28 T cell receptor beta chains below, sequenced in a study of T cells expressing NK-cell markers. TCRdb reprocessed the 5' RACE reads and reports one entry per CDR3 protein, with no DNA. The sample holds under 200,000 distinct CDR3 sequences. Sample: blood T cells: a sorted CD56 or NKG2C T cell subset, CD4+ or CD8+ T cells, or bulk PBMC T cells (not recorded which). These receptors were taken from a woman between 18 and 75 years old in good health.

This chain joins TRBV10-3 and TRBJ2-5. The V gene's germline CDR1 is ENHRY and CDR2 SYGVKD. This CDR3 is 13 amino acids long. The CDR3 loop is CAIREDSEETQYF.

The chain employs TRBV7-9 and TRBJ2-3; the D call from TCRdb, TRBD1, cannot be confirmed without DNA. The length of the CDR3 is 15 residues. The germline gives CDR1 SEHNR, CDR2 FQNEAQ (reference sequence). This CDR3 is CASRPRGKSTDTQYF.

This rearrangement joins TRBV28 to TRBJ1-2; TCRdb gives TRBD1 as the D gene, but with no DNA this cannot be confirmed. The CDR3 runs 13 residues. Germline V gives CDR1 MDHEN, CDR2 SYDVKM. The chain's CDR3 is CASSLARAKGYTF.

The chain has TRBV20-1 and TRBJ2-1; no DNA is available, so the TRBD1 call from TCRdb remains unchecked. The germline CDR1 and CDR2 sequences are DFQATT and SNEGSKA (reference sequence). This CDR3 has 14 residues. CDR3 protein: CSADRQGVIDEQFF.

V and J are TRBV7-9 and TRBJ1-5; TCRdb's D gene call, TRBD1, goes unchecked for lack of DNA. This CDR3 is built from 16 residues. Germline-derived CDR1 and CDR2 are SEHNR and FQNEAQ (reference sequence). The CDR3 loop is CASSLTGDRSNQPQHF.

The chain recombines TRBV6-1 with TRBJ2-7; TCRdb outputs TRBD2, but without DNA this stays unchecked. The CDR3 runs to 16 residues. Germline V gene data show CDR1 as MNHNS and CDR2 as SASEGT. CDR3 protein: CASSRRTGLGRGEQYF.

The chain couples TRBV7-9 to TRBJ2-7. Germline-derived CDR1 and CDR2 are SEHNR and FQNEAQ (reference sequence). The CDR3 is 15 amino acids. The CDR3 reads CASSYRAWGSYEQYF.

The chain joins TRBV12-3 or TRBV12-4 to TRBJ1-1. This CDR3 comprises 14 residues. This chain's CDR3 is CASSLGLWETEAFF.

CDR3 loop: CATSDSRANEQFF. The chain links TRBV24-1 to TRBJ2-1; TCRdb's D gene call, TRBD1, goes unchecked for lack of DNA. Germline V lookup: CDR1 KGHDR, CDR2 SFDVKD. The CDR3 runs 13 residues.

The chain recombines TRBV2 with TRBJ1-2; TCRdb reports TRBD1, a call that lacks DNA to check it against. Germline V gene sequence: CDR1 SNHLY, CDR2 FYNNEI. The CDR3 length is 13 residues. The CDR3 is CASRNGGTGGYTF.

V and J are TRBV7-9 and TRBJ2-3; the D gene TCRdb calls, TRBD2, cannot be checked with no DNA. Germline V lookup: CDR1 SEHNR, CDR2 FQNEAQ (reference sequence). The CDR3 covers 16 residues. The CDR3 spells CASSVEGTYKGDTQYF.

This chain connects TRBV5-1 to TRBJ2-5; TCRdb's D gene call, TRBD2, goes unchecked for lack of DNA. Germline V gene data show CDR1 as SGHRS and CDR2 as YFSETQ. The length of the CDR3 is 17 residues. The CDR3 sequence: CASSFQRGGSNQETQYF. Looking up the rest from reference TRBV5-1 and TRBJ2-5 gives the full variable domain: KAGVTQTPRYLIKTRGQQVTLSCSPISGHRSVSWYQQTPGQGLQFLFEYFSETQRNKGNFPGRFSGRQFSNSRSEMNVSTLELGDSALYLCASSFQRGGSNQETQYFGPGTRLLVL.

The CDR3 loop is CASSYSSVNQGSYYGYTF. The chain carries TRBV6-5 and TRBJ1-2. This CDR3 spans 18 amino acids. CDR1 MNHEY and CDR2 SVGAGI come from the germline V gene.

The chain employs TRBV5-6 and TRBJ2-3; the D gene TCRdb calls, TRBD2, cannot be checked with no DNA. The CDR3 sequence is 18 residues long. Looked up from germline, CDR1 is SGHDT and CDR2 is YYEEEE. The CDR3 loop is CASSLRGGTFRVTDTQYF.

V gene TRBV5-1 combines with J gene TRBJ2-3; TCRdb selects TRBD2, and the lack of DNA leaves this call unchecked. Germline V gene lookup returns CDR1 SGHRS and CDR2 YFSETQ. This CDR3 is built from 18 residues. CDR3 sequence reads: CASSLEPGLAKHADTQYF.

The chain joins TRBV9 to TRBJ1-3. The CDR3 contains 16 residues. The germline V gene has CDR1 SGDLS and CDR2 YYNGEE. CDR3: CASSVGAESSGNTIYF.

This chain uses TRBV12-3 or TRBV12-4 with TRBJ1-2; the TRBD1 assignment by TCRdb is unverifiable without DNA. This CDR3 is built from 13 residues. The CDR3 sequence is CASSRDRNGGYTF.

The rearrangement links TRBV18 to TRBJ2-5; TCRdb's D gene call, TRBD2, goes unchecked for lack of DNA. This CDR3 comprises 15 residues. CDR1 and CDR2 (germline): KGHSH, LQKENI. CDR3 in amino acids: CASSPREAVQETQYF.

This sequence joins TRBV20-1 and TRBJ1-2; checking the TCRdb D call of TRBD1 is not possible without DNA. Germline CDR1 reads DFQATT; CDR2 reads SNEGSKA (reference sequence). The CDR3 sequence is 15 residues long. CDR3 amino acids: CSARDRGRLAYGYTF.

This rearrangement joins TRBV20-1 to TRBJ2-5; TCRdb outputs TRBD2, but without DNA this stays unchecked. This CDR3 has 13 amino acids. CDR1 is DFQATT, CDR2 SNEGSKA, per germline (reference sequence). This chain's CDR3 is CSASASGEETQYF.

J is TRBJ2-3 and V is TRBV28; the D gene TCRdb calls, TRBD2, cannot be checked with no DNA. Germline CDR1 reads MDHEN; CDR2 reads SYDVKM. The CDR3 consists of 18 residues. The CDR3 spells CASSLRGVASGSPDTQYF.

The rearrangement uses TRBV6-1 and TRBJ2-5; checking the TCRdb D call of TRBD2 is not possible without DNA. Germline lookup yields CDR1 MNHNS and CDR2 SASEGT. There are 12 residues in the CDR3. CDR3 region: CASLLASETQYF.

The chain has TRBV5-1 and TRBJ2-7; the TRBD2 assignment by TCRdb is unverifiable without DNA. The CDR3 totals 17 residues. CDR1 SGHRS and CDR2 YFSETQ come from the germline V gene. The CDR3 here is CASAYGTSGRNSYEQYF.

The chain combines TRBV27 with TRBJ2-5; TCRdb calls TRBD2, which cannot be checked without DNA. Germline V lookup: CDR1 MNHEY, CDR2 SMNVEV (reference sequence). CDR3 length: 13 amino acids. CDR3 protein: CASIPRGRETQYF.

The CDR3 sequence: CASSRGQSYEQYF. The genes are TRBV9 and TRBJ2-7; TCRdb designates TRBD1, a call that cannot be tested without DNA. From germline, CDR1 is SGDLS and CDR2 YYNGEE. The CDR3 runs to 13 residues.

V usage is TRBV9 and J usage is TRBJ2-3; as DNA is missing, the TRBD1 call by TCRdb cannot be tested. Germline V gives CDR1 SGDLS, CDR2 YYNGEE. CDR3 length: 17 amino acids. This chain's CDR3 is CASSVDHGRGGLHTQYF.

The CDR3 is CASSLMGEMFF. The chain uses TRBV7-8 and TRBJ2-1; TCRdb proposes TRBD2, but this gene call is untestable without DNA. The CDR3 totals 11 residues. Looked up from germline, CDR1 is SGHVS and CDR2 is FQNEAQ.

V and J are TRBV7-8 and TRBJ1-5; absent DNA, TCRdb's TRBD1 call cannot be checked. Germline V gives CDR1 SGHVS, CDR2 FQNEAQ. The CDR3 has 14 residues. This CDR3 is CASSRPGSNQPQHF.